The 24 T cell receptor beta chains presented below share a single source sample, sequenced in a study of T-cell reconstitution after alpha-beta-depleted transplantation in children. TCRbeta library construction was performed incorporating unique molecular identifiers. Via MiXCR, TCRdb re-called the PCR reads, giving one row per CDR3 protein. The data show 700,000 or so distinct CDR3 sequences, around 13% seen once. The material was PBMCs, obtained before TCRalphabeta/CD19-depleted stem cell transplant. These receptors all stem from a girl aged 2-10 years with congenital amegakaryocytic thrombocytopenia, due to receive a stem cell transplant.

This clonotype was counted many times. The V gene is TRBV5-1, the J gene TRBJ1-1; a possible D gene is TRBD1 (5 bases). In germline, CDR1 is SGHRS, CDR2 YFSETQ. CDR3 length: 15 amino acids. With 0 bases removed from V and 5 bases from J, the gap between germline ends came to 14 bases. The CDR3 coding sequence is TGCGCCAGCAGCTTGGACGGCAGGGAGGGGACTGAAGCTTTCTTT. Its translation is CASSLDGREGTEAFF.

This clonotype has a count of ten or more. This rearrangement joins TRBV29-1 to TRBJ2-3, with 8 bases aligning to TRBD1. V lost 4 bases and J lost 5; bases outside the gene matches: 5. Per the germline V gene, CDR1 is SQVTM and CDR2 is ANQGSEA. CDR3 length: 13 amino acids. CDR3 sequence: CSVGRGQRDTQYF. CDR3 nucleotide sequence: TGCAGCGTTGGCAGGGGGCAGAGAGATACGCAGTATTTT.

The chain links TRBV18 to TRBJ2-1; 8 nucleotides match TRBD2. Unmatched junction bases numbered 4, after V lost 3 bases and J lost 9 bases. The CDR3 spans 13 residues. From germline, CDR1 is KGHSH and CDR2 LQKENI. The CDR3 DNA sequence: TGTGCCAGCTCACCTAGCGGGATGATTGAGCAGTTCTTC. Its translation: CASSPSGMIEQFF.

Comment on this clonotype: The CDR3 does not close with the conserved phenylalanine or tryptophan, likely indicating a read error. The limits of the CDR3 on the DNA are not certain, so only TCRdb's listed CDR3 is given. This CDR3 is CASNGGEL. J is TRBJ2-7 and V is TRBV4-1; the table's D call TRBD2 went unverified against the DNA. Germline-derived CDR1 and CDR2 are MGHRA and YSYEKL. Ends included, the CDR3 has 8 residues.

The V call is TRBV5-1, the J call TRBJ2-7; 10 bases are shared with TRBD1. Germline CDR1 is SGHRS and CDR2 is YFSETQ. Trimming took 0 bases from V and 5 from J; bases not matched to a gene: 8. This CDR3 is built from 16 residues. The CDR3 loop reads CASSLEPGQGGNEQYF. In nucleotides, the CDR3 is TGCGCCAGCAGCTTGGAACCCGGACAGGGGGGGAACGAGCAGTACTTC.

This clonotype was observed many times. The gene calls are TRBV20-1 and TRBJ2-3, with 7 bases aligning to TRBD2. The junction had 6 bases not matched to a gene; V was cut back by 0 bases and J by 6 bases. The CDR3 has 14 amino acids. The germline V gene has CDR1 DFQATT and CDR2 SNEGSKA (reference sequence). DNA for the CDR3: TGCAGTGCTAGAGAACTAGCGTGGGTGGATACGCAGTATTTT. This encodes CSARELAWVDTQYF.

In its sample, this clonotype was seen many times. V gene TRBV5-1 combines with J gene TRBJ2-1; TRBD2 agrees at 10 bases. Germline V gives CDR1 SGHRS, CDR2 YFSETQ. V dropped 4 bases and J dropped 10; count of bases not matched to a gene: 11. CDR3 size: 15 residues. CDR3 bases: TGCGCCAGCAGCCCGGGGACTAGCGAGACCATGGAGCAGTTCTTC. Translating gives CASSPGTSETMEQFF.

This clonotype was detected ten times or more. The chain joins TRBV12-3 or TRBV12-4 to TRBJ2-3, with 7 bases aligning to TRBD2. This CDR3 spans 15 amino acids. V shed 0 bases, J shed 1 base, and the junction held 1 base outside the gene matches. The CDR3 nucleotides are TGTGCCAGCAGTTTAGCGGGAGGGGGCACAGATACGCAGTATTTT. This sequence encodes CASSLAGGGTDTQYF.

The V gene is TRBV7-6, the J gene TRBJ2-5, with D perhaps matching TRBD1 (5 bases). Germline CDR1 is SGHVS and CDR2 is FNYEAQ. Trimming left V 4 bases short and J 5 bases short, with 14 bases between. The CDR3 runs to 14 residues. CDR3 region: CASSSDSFGETQYF. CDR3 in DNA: TGTGCCAGCAGCTCTGACAGCTTCGGGGAGACCCAGTACTTC.

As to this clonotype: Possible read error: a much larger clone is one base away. CDR3 DNA sequence: TGCAGCGCGGCGACAGCAAATCAGCCCCAGCCTTTT. Encoded protein: CSAATANQPQPF. This chain links TRBV29-1 with TRBJ1-5; D is possibly TRBD1 (5 bases). The CDR3 extends over 12 amino acids. Germline loops: CDR1 SQVTM, CDR2 ANQGSEA.

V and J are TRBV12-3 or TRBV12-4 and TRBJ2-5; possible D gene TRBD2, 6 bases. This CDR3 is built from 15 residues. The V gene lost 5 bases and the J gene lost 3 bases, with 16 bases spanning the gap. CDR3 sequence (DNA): TGTGCCAGCAGTCCCCAAGGGGTAGCGGAAGAGACCCAGTACTTC. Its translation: CASSPQGVAEETQYF.

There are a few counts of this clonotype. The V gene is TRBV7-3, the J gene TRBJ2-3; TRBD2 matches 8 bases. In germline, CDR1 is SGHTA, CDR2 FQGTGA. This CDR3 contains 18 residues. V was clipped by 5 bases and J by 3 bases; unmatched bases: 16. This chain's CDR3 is CASSLIPQSGSRTDTQYF. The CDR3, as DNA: TGTGCCAGCAGCCTGATACCACAAAGCGGGAGTAGGACAGATACGCAGTATTTT.

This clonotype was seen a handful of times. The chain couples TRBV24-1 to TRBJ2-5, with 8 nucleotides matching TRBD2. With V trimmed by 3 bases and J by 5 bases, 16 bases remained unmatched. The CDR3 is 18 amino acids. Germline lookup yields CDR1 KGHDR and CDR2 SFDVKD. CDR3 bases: TGTGCCACCAGTGATCGAGTAGCGGGACACTCACGGAGGGAGACCCAGTACTTC. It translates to CATSDRVAGHSRRETQYF.

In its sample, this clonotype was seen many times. The CDR3 region is CSARSSGRRMTYNEQFF. The CDR3 region has the DNA TGCAGTGCCCGCTCTAGCGGGAGAAGGATGACCTACAATGAGCAGTTCTTC. J is TRBJ2-1 and V is TRBV20-1; 10 positions match TRBD2. Germline V lookup: CDR1 DFQATT, CDR2 SNEGSKA (reference sequence). The junction had 13 bases not matched to a gene; V was cut back by 6 bases and J by 2 bases. The CDR3 length is 17 residues.

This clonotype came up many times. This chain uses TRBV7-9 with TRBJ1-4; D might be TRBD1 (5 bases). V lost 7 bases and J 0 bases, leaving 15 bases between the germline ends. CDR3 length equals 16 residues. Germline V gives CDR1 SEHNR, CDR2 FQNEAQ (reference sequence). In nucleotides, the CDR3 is TGTGCCAGCACCCAGGGAAGTGGGGCAACTAATGAAAAACTGTTTTTT. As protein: CASTQGSGATNEKLFF.

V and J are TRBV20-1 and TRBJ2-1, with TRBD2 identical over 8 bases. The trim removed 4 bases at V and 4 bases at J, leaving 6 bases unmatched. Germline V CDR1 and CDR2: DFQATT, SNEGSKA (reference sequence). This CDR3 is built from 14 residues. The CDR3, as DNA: TGCAGTGCTACGAGCGGGGGATCTTACAATGAGCAGTTCTTC. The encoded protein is CSATSGGSYNEQFF.

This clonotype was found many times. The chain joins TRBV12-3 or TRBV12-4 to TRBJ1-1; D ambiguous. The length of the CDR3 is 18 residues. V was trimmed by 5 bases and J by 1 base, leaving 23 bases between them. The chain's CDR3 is CASSALADVDRANTEAFF. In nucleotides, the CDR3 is TGTGCCAGCAGTGCCCTCGCCGACGTAGATAGGGCGAACACTGAAGCTTTCTTT.

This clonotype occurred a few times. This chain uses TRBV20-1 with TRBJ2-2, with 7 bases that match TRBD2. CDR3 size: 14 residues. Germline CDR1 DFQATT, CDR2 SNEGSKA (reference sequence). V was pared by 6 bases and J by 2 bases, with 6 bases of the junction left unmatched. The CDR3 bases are TGCAGTGCGACGGGACTATTAAACACCGGGGAGCTGTTTTTT. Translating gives CSATGLLNTGELFF.

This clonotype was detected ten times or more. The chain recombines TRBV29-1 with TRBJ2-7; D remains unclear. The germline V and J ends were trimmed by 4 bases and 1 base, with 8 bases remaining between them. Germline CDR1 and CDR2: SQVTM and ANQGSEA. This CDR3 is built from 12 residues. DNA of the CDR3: TGCAGCGTTGGGCGTCGGTCCTACGAGCAGTACTTC. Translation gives CSVGRRSYEQYF.

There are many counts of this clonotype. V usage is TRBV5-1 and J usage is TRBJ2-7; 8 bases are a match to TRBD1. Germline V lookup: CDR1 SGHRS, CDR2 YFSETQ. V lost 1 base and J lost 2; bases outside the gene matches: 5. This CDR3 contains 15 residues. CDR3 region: CASSLQGATTYEQYF. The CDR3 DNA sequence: TGCGCCAGCAGCTTGCAGGGGGCCACAACCTACGAGCAGTACTTC.

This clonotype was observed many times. This CDR3 is CASSKQGLETQYF. In DNA form, the CDR3 reads TGCGCCAGCAGCAAACAGGGATTGGAGACCCAGTACTTC. This chain joins TRBV5-1 and TRBJ2-5, with D perhaps matching TRBD1 (6 bases). Germline assignment: CDR1 SGHRS and CDR2 YFSETQ. V gave up 4 bases and J gave up 5 bases, with 12 bases separating them. The CDR3 runs 13 residues.

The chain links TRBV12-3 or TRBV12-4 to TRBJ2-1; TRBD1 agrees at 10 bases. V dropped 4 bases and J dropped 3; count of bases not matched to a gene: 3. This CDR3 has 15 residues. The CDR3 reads CASSWDRGNYNEQFF. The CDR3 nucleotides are TGTGCCAGCAGTTGGGACAGGGGAAACTACAATGAGCAGTTCTTC.

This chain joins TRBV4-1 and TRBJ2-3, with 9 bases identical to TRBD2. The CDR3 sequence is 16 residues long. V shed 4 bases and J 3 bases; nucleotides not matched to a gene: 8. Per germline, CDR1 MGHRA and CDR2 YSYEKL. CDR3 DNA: TGCGCCAGCAGCCGAACCCCCGCGGGAGGGACAGATACGCAGTATTTT. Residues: CASSRTPAGGTDTQYF.

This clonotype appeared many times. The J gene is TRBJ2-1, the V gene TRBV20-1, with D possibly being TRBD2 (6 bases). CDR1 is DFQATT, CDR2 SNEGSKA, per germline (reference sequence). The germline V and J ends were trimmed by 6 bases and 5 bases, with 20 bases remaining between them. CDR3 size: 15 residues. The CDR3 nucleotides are TGCAGTGCCGCCCCGCCTAGCGTGTTAAACAATGAGCAGTTCTTC. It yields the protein CSAAPPSVLNNEQFF.